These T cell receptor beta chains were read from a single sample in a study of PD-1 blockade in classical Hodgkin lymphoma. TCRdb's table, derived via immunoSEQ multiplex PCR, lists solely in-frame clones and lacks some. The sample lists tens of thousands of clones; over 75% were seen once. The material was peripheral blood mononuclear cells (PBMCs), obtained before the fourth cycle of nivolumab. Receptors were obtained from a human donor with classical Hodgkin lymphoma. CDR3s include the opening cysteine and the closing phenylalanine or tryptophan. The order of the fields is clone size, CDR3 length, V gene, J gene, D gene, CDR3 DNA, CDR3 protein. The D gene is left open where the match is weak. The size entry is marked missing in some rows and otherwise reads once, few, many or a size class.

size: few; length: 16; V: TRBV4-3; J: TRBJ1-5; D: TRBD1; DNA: TGCGCCAGCAGCCAAGATCAAGGGACAGGGAGTCAGCCCCAGCATTTT; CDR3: CASSQDQGTGSQPQHF
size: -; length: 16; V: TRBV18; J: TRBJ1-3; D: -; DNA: TGTGCCAGCTCACCGCGGATACAAAACTCTGGAAACACCATATATTTT; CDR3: CASSPRIQNSGNTIYF
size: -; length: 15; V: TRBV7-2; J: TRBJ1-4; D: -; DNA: TGTGCCAGCAGCTTAGGTCAGGGCTTAAATGAAAAACTGTTTTTT; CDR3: CASSLGQGLNEKLFF
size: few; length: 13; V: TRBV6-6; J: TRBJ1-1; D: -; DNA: TGTGCCAGCAGTTACTCAGTGACCGGCGGAGCTTTCTTT; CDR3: CASSYSVTGGAFF
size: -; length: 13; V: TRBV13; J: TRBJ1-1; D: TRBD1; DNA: TGTGCCAGCAGCCCAGGGGGGTTGACTGAAGCTTTCTTT; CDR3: CASSPGGLTEAFF
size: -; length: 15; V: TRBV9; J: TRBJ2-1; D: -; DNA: TGTGCCAGCAGCGCCCAGGGGGGCCGTCTCAATGAGCAGTTCTTC; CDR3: CASSAQGGRLNEQFF
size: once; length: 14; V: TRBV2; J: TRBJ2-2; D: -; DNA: TGTGCCAGCTCGCCGGACAGCGGAGTCGGGGAGCTGTTTTTT; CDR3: CASSPDSGVGELFF
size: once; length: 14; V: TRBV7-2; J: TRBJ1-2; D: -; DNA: TGTGCCAGCAGCTTAGTGACGGGGGCCAGGGGCTACACCTTC; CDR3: CASSLVTGARGYTF
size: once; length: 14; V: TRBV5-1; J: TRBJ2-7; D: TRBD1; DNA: TGCGCCAGCAGCGCAACCGGGACAGGGGCCGAGCAGTACTTC; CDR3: CASSATGTGAEQYF
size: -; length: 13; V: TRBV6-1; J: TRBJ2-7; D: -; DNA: TGTGCCAGCAGTGAGAACATCTCCTACGAGCAGTACTTC; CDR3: CASSENISYEQYF
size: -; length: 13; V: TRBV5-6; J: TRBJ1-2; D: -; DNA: TGTGCCAGCAGGAGATGGTCAGACTATGGCTACACCTTC; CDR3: CASRRWSDYGYTF
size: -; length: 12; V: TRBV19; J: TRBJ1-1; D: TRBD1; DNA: TGTGCCAGCACACCAAACACAGGGGGCTCTTTCTTT; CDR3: CASTPNTGGSFF
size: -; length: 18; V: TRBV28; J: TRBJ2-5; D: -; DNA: TGTGCCAGCCAATCCTTCAGGGGAGGGACCCCTGGGCAAGAGACCCAGTACTTC; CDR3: CASQSFRGGTPGQETQYF
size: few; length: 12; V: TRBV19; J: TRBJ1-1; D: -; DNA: TGTGCCAGTGGACAGATGAACACTGAAGCTTTCTTT; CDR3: CASGQMNTEAFF
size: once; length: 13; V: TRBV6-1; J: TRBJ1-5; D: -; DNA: TGTGCCAGCAGTGAAAATGCTAATCAGCCCCAGCATTTT; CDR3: CASSENANQPQHF
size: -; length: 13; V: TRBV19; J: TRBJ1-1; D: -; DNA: TGTGCCAGTCGGGACATTTTGAACACTGAAGCTTTCTTT; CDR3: CASRDILNTEAFF
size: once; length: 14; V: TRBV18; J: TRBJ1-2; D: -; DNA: TGTGCCAGCTCACCACGGTCCGGACTCTCGGGCTACACCTTC; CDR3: CASSPRSGLSGYTF
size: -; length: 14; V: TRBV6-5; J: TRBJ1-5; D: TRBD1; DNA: TGTGCCAGCAGTCAACAGGGGGGGAGACAGCCCCAGCATTTT; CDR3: CASSQQGGRQPQHF
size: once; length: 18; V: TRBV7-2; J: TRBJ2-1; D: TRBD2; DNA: TGTGCCAGCAGCTTCCGGGATCCGCGGGGGGCGAACGACAATGAGCAGTTCTTC; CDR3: CASSFRDPRGANDNEQFF
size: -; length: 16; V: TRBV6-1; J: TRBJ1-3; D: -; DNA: TGTGCCAGCAGTGATGGACCCCCCTACTCTGGAAACACCATATATTTT; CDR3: CASSDGPPYSGNTIYF
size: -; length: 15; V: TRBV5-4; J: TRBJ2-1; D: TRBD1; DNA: TGTGCCAGCAGCTCCACGGGCACAGGGGTCGGTGAGCAGTTCTTC; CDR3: CASSSTGTGVGEQFF
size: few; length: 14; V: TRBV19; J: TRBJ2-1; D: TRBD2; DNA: TGTGCCAGTAGTATAGATCTATCGTCGGGCGGGAGGTTCTTC; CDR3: CASSIDLSSGGRFF
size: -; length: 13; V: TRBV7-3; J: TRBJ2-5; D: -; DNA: TGTGCCAGCAGCCGCGCACCTAGTACCCCAACGGACTTC; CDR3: CASSRAPSTPTDF